This entry describes one TCR beta chain. The data were taken from a study of low-dose radiotherapy and immunotherapy resistance in tumors. Trimming shortened V by 3 bases and J by 0 bases, and 12 bases separated the two germline ends. The CDR3 spans 17 residues. Primers targeting TRAV and TRBV primed first-strand cDNA, covering alpha and beta chains. With a V-primer adapter and a constant-region primer, TCRs were amplified for about 20 PCR cycles. Using its own MiXCR run on the reads, TCRdb lists one record per CDR3 protein. The data show about 20,000 distinct CDR3 sequences, roughly 70% seen once. This chain uses TRBV12-3 or TRBV12-4 with TRBJ2-6, with D tentatively TRBD2 (6 bases). The sequence was collected from a human donor with advanced metastatic prostate, ovarian, gallbladder or colorectal cancer (not recorded which). This table probably holds off-target reads from a library built for another chain. CDR3 bases: TGTGCCAGCAGTTTTCCGGGACTCAGCTCTGGGGCCAACGTCCTGACTTTC. It specifies CASSFPGLSSGANVLTF.